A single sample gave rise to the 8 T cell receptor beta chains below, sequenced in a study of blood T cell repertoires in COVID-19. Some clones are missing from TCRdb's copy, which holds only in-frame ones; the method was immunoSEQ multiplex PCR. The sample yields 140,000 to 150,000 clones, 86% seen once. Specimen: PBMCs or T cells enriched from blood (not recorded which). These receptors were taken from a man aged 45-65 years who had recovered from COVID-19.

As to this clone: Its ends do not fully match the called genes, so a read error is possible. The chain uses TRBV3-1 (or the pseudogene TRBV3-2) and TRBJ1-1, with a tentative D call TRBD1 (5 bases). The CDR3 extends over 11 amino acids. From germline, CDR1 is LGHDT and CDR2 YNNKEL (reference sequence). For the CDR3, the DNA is TGTGCCAGCAGCCTGGGGACTGCAGCTTTCTTT. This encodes CASSLGTAAFF.

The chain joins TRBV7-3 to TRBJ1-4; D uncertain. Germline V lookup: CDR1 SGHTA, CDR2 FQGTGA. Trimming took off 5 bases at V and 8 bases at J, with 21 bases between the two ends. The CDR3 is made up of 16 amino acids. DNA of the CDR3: TGTGCCAGCAGCCTACCCCAAGAGGTGGTGCGAGAAAAACTGTTTTTT. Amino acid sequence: CASSLPQEVVREKLFF.

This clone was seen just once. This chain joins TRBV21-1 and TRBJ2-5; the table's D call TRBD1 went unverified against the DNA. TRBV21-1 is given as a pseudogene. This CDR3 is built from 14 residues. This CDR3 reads CASSNDRDQETQYF. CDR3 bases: TGTGCCAGCAGCAATGACAGGGACCAAGAGACCCAGTACTTC.

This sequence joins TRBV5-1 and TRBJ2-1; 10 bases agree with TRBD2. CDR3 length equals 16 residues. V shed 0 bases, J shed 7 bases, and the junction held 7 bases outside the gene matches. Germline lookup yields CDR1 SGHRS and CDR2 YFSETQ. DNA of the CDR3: TGCGCCAGCAGCTTGGTGAGCGGGAGGGCCTTGAATGAGCAGTTCTTC. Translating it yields CASSLVSGRALNEQFF.

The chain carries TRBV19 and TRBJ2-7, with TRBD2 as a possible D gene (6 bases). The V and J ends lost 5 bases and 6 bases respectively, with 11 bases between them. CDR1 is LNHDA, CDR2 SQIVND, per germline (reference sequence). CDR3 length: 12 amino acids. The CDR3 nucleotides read TGTGCCAGTAGTCCAGGGAGGCTCGAGCAGTACTTC. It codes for CASSPGRLEQYF.

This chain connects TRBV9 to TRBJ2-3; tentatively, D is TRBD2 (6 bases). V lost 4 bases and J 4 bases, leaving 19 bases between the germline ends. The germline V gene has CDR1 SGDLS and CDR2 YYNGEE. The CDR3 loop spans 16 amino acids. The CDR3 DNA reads TGTGCCAGCAGCCAGCCCGGGAGAAGTCGGTCAGATACGCAGTATTTT. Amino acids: CASSQPGRSRSDTQYF.

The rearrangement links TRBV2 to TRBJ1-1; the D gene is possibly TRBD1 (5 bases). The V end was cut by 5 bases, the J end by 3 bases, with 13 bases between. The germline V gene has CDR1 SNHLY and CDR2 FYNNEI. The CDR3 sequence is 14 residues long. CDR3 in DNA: TGTGCCAGCAGTCCGACAGTTTTGGACACTGAAGCTTTCTTT. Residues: CASSPTVLDTEAFF.

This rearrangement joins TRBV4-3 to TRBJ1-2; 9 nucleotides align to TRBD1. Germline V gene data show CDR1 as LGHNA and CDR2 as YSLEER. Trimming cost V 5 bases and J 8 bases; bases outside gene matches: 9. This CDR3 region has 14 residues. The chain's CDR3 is CASSKAGTGNGYTF. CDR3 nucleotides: TGCGCCAGCAGCAAAGCCGGGACAGGGAACGGCTACACCTTC.